Described below is a single T cell receptor (beta chain) sequence and its context. The antigen is undetermined. Latent tuberculosis screening used tuberculin skin test and IGRA at entry. The sample belongs to a study of T cells in tuberculosis. Study outcomes and limitations: Cases with active tuberculosis were adults, while controls were adolescents. Smaller distances to GMM-specific TCRs suggested their expansion in active tuberculosis. Smaller alpha distances in active tuberculosis partly reflected shorter CDR3-alpha lengths.

The length of the CDR3 is 16 residues. Germline CDR1 SQVTM, CDR2 ANQGSEA. With 6 bases removed from V and 0 bases from J, the gap between germline ends came to 20 bases. The protocol was immunoSEQ multiplex PCR, while the TCRdb copy is restricted to in-frame clones and leaves out a portion. The sample consists of 20,000 to 25,000 clones, 95% to 96% of them appearing once. Material for sequencing was PBMCs. The chain has TRBV29-1 and TRBJ1-2, with D perhaps TRBD1 (6 bases). The clonotype was recovered from a donor aged 5-35 years with latent tuberculosis or without tuberculosis infection. CDR3 DNA: TGCAGCGTCCCGGGGGGCCAGGGGATACCTAACTATGGCTACACCTTC. This gives the protein CSVPGGQGIPNYGYTF. Drawing the rest from reference TRBV29-1 and TRBJ1-2, the complete variable domain is SAVISQKPSRDICQRGTSLTIQCQVDSQVTMMFWYRQQPGQSLTLIATANQGSEATYESGFVIDKFPISRPNLTFSTLTVSNMSPEDSSIYLCSVPGGQGIPNYGYTFGSGTRLTVV.